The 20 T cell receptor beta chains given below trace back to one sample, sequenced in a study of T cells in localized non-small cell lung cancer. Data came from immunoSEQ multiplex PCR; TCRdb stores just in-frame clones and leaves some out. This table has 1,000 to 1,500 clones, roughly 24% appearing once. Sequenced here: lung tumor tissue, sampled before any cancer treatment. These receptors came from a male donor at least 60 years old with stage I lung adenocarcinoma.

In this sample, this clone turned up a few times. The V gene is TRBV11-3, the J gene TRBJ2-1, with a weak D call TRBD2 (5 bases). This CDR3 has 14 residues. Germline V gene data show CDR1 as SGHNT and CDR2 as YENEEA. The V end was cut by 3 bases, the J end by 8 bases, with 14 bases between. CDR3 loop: CASSLSSTRDEQFF. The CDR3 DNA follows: TGTGCCAGCAGCTTGTCGAGCACGAGGGATGAGCAGTTCTTC.

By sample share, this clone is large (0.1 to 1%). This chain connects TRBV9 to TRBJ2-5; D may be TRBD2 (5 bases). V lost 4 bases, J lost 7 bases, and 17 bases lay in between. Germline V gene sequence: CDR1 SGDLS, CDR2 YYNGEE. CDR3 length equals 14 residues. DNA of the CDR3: TGTGCCAGCAGCCCGATGGATGCTGGAGGGACCCAGTACTTC. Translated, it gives CASSPMDAGGTQYF.

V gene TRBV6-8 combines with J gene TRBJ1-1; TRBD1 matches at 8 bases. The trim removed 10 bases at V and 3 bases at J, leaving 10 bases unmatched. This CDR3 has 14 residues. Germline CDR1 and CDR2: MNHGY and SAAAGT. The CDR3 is CATQKQGADTEAFF. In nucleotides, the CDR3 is TGTGCCACGCAAAAGCAGGGGGCTGACACTGAAGCTTTCTTT.

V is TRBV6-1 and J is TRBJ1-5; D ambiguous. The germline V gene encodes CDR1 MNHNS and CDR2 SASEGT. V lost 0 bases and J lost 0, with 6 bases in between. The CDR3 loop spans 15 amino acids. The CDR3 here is CASSEAYYSNQPQHF. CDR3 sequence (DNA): TGTGCCAGCAGTGAAGCGTACTATAGCAATCAGCCCCAGCATTTT.

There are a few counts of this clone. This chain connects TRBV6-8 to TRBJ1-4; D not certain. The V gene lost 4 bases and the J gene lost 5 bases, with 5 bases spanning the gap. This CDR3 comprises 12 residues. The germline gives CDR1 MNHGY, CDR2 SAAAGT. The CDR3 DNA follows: TGTGCCAGCAGTTCCGTAAATGAAAAACTGTTTTTT. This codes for CASSSVNEKLFF.

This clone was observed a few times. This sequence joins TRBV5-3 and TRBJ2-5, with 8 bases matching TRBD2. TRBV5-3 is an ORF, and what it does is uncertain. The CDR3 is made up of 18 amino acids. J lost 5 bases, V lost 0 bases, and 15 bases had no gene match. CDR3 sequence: CARSLGTSGIQVRETQYF. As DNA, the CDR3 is TGTGCCAGAAGCTTGGGTACTAGCGGAATACAAGTTAGGGAGACCCAGTACTTC.

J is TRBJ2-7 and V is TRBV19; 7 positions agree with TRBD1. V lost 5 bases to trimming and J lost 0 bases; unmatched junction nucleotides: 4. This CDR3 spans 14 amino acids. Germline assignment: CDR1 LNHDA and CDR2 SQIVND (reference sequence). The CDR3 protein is CASSGRTGSYEQYF. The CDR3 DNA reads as TGTGCCAGTAGTGGTCGGACAGGCTCCTACGAGCAGTACTTC.

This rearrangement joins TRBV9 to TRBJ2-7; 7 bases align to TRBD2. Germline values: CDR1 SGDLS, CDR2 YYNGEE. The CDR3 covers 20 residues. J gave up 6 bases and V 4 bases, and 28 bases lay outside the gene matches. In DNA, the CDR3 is TGTGCCAGCAGCTCAAACCATGCTACTAGCGAAGGGGTGGAAGGGGCCGAGCAGTACTTC. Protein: CASSSNHATSEGVEGAEQYF.

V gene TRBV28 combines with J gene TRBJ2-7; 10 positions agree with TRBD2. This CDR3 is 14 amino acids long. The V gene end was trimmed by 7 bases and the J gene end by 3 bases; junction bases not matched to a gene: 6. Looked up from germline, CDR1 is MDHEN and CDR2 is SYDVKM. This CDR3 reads CASTRGLAIYEQYF. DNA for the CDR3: TGTGCCAGCACTAGGGGACTAGCGATCTACGAGCAGTACTTC.

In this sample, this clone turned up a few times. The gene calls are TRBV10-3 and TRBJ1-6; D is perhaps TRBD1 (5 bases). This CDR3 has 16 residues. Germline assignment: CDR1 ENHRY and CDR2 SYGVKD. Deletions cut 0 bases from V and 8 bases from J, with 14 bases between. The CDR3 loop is CAISESNPGSDSPLHF. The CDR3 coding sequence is TGTGCCATCAGTGAGTCGAATCCAGGGTCGGATTCACCCCTCCACTTT.

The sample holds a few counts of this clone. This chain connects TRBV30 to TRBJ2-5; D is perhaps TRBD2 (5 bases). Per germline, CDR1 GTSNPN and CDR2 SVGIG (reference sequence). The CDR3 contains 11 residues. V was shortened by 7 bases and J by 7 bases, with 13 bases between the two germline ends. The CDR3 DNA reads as TGTGCCTTGAGAGGACGGGGGACCCAGTACTTC. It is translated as CALRGRGTQYF.

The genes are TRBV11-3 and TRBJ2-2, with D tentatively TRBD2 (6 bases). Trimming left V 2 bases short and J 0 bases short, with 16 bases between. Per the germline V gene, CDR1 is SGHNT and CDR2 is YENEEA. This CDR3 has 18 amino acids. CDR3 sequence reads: CASSLLGLAHANTGELFF. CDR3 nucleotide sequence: TGTGCCAGCAGCTTATTAGGGCTAGCGCACGCGAACACCGGGGAGCTGTTTTTT.

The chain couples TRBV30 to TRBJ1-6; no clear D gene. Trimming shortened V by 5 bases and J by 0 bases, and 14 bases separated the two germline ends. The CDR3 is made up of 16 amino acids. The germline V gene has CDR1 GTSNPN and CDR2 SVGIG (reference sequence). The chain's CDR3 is CAWGRVGSSYNSPLHF. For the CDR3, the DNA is TGTGCCTGGGGTCGTGTAGGGAGCTCCTATAATTCACCCCTCCACTTT.

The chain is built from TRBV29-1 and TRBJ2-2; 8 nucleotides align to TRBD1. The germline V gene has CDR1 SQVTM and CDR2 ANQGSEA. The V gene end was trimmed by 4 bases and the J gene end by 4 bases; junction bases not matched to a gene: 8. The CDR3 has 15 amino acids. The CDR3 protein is CSVVQGARSTGELFF. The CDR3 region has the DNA TGCAGCGTTGTCCAGGGGGCACGTAGCACCGGGGAGCTGTTTTTT.

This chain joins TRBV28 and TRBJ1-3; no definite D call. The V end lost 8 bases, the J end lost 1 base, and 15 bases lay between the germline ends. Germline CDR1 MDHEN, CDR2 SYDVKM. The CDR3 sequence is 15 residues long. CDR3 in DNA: TGTGCCAGCCAACTGCCCACCCAGTCTGGAAACACCATATATTTT. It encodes CASQLPTQSGNTIYF.

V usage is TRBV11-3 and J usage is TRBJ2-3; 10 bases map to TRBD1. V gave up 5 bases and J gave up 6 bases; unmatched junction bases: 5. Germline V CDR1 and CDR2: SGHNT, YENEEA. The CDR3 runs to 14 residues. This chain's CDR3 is CASSPDRGQDTQYF. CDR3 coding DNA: TGTGCCAGCAGCCCTGACAGGGGGCAGGATACGCAGTATTTT.

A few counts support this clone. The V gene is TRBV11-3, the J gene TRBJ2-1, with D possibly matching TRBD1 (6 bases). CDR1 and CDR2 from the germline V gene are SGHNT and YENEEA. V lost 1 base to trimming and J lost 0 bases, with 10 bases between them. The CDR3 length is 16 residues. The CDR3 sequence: CASSLGVRGSYNEQFF. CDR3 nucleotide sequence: TGTGCCAGCAGCTTAGGTGTCAGGGGCTCCTACAATGAGCAGTTCTTC.

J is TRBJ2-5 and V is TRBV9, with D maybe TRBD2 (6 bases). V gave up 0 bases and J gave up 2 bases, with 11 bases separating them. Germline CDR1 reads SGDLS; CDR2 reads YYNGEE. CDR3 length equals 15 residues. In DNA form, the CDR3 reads TGTGCCAGCAGCGTAGGTGGGCGGGGACAAGAGACCCAGTACTTC. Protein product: CASSVGGRGQETQYF.

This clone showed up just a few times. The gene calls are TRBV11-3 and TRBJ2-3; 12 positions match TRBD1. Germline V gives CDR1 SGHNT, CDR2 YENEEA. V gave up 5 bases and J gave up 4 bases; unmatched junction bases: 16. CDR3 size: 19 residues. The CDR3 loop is CASSVAGTGGQRLSDTQYF. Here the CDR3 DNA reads TGTGCCAGCAGCGTTGCCGGGACAGGGGGCCAAAGGCTGTCAGATACGCAGTATTTT. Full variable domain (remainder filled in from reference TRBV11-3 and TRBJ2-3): EAGVVQSPRYKIIEKKQPVAFWCNPISGHNTLYWYLQNLGQGPELLIRYENEEAVDDSQLPKDRFSAERLKGVDSTLKIQPAELGDSAVYLCASSVAGTGGQRLSDTQYFGPGTRLTVL.

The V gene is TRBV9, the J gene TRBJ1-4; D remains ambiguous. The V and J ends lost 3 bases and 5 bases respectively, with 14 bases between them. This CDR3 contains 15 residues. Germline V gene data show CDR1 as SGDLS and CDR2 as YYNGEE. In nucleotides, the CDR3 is TGTGCCAGCAGCGGTTCGAGCGCCCTCAATGAAAAACTGTTTTTT. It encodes CASSGSSALNEKLFF.